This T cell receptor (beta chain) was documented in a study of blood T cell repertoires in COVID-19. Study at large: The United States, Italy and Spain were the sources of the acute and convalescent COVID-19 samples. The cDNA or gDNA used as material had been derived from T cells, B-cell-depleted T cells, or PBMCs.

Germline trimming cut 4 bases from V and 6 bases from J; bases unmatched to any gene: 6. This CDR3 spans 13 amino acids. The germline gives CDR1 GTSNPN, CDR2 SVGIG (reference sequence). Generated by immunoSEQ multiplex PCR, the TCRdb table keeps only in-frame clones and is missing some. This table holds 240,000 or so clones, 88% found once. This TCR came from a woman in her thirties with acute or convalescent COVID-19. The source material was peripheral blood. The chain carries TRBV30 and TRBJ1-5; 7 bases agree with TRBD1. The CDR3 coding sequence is TGTGCCTGGAACACAGGGGAACGTCAGCCCCAGCATTTT. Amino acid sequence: CAWNTGERQPQHF.